This entry features one T cell receptor beta chain sequence. Germline V lookup: CDR1 MNHEY, CDR2 SMNVEV (reference sequence). Deletions cut 3 bases from V and 5 bases from J, with 16 bases between. The CDR3 has 15 amino acids. The data were taken from a study of T-cell memory formation after mild COVID-19. Amplification by 5'RACE using constant-segment primers produced TCR alpha and TCR beta cDNA libraries that carried sample barcodes and UMIs. Via MiXCR, TCRdb re-called the 5' RACE reads, giving one row per CDR3 protein. The table has some 210,000 distinct CDR3 sequences, 27% seen once. What was sequenced was PBMCs or a T cell subset sorted from them (not recorded which). The V and J genes are TRBV27 and TRBJ1-1; tentative D call: TRBD1 (5 bases). The sequence was obtained from an adult woman who had mild COVID-19 (a few samples of this study predate the infection). Cell type and time point are not known. DNA for the CDR3: TGTGCCAGCAGTTTCAGGGTACCGGGGTTAACTGAAGCTTTCTTT. It is translated as CASSFRVPGLTEAFF.